The 18 T cell receptor beta chains listed next were all sequenced from one sample in a study of response to subunit inactivated influenza vaccine. TCRdb processed the RT-PCR reads anew with MiXCR; each CDR3 protein has one entry. The data contain about 520,000 distinct CDR3 sequences, 25% of them seen just once; the ten biggest clones take up approximately 1.9%. The sample here was CD4+ T cells sorted from PBMCs, taken about 5 days after vaccination. Source of these receptors: a man aged 45 to 65 who received an inactivated influenza vaccine.

The CDR3 spells CSAQGLAGALEQFF. For the CDR3, the DNA is TGCAGTGCTCAAGGACTAGCGGGAGCTTTGGAGCAGTTCTTC. This chain joins TRBV20-1 and TRBJ2-1; 13 nucleotides agree with TRBD2. The germline V gene has CDR1 DFQATT and CDR2 SNEGSKA (reference sequence). The J segment lost 10 bases and the V segment lost 5 bases, leaving 8 bases of the junction unmatched. This CDR3 contains 14 residues.

The rearrangement joins TRBV5-1 to TRBJ2-5, with D possibly TRBD2 on 6 matching bases. There are 15 residues in the CDR3. V lost 1 base and J 4 bases, leaving 14 bases between the germline ends. CDR1 and CDR2 from the germline V gene are SGHRS and YFSETQ. CDR3 DNA: TGCGCCAGCAGCTTGTGGGCCAGGGAGGTAGAGACCCAGTACTTC. Protein product: CASSLWAREVETQYF.

With respect to this clonotype: At one of its ends the junction is not consistent with the germline gene, which may arise from a read error. The chain links TRBV7-7 to TRBJ2-3; D perhaps matches TRBD1 (6 bases). The germline gives CDR1 SSHAT, CDR2 FNYEAQ (reference sequence). CDR3 size: 12 residues. The CDR3 DNA reads TGTGCTAGCAGCCCAGAAGGGGGTACGCAGTATTTT. Residues: CASSPEGGTQYF.

This sequence joins TRBV5-1 and TRBJ2-3; TRBD1 is a possible D gene (5 bases). The CDR3 is 14 residues long. The germline CDR1 and CDR2 sequences are SGHRS and YFSETQ. The V gene lost 7 bases and the J gene lost 2 bases, with 14 bases spanning the gap. CDR3 sequence: CASALRQSTDTQYF. The CDR3 nucleotides are TGCGCCAGCGCCCTAAGACAGTCCACAGATACGCAGTATTTT.

This clonotype was counted many times. The CDR3 reads CAMKAGGTDTQYF. Written as DNA, the CDR3 is TGTGCCATGAAAGCGGGAGGCACAGATACGCAGTATTTT. The V gene is TRBV10-3, the J gene TRBJ2-3, with TRBD2 matching over 8 bases. Germline CDR1 and CDR2: ENHRY and SYGVKD. V gave up 9 bases and J gave up 1 base; unmatched junction bases: 3. The CDR3 totals 13 residues.

This clonotype was counted at least ten times. The V and J genes are TRBV4-2 and TRBJ2-7; TRBD2 agrees at 7 bases. The germline V gene has CDR1 LGHNA and CDR2 YNFKEQ. With V trimmed by 0 bases and J by 6 bases, 8 bases remained unmatched. The CDR3 spans 15 residues. The CDR3 region has the DNA TGTGCCAGCAGCCAAGAAGGGAGGGGTCCGTTCGAGCAGTACTTC. It translates to CASSQEGRGPFEQYF.

This sequence joins TRBV5-1 and TRBJ2-3; weak D call: TRBD1 (6 bases). Germline assignment: CDR1 SGHRS and CDR2 YFSETQ. The germline V and J ends were trimmed by 4 bases and 0 bases, with 15 bases remaining between them. The CDR3 covers 16 residues. The chain's CDR3 is CASSITGISSTDTQYF. The CDR3, as DNA: TGCGCCAGCAGCATTACAGGGATATCTAGCACAGATACGCAGTATTTT.

This clonotype has at least ten counts. V usage is TRBV15 and J usage is TRBJ1-5, with D perhaps TRBD1 (6 bases). This CDR3 has 16 amino acids. V was pared by 4 bases and J by 7 bases, with 20 bases between. Per germline, CDR1 LNHNV and CDR2 YYDKDF (reference sequence). The CDR3 nucleotides read TGTGCCACCAGCAACTCGTGGTACAGGGCCTCGCAGCCCCAGCATTTT. Translated: CATSNSWYRASQPQHF.

In its sample, this clonotype was seen many times. CDR3: CSVRDGSYEQYF. In nucleotides, the CDR3 is TGCAGCGTGCGGGACGGATCCTACGAGCAGTACTTC. The chain couples TRBV29-1 to TRBJ2-7, with a possible D match to TRBD2 (6 bases). V gave up 6 bases and J gave up 1 base, with 10 bases separating them. CDR3 length: 12 residues. Germline V gene sequence: CDR1 SQVTM, CDR2 ANQGSEA.

The J gene is TRBJ2-1, the V gene TRBV28; TRBD2 matches 9 bases. The V segment lost 4 bases and the J segment 5 bases; nucleotides outside the gene matches: 6. The CDR3 runs 15 residues. The germline V gene has CDR1 MDHEN and CDR2 SYDVKM. The CDR3 region is CASSSAAGGNNEQFF. CDR3 sequence (DNA): TGTGCCAGCAGTTCGGCAGCGGGGGGAAACAATGAGCAGTTCTTC.

V gene TRBV7-2 combines with J gene TRBJ2-7; tentatively, D is TRBD2 (6 bases). Germline CDR1 and CDR2: SGHTA and FQGNSA. Trimming removed 8 bases from V and 6 bases from J, with 17 bases in between. The CDR3 sequence is 13 residues long. CDR3 sequence: CASAGGGGVEQYF. The CDR3 bases are TGTGCCAGCGCCGGGGGAGGCGGGGTCGAGCAGTACTTC.

This chain joins TRBV9 and TRBJ1-2; D unresolved. CDR1 and CDR2 (germline): SGDLS, YYNGEE. This CDR3 comprises 16 residues. V was cut by 2 bases and J by 1 base, with 15 bases left in between. The CDR3 nucleotides are TGTGCCAGCAGCGTTAACAGTAGTCCCCTTAACTATGGCTACACCTTC. This encodes CASSVNSSPLNYGYTF.

This clonotype occurred a few times. The chain combines TRBV5-1 with TRBJ2-5; tentative D call: TRBD2 (6 bases). The CDR3 runs to 14 residues. The ends were cut back, 0 bases at V and 4 bases at J, with 10 bases in the middle. Germline V gene sequence: CDR1 SGHRS, CDR2 YFSETQ. The chain's CDR3 is CASSLGLEAETQYF. The CDR3 DNA reads as TGCGCCAGCAGCTTGGGACTAGAGGCAGAGACCCAGTACTTC.

In DNA, the CDR3 is TGTGCCAGCAGTAAGACCGGGACCCGGTACAATGAGCAGTTCTTC. It is translated as CASSKTGTRYNEQFF. The chain links TRBV6-2 or TRBV6-3 to TRBJ2-1, with D perhaps matching TRBD1 or TRBD2 (5 bases each). Germline CDR1 and CDR2: MNHEY and SVGEGT. The V gene lost 5 bases and the J gene lost 4 bases, with 15 bases spanning the gap. The CDR3 loop spans 15 amino acids.

The table lists this clonotype with a few counts. The chain joins TRBV7-2 to TRBJ2-3; 9 positions match TRBD1. J lost 7 bases, V lost 4 bases, and 9 bases had no gene match. CDR3 length equals 15 residues. The germline V gene encodes CDR1 SGHTA and CDR2 FQGNSA. In DNA, the CDR3 is TGTGCCAGCAGCTCCCCGGGACAGGGAATGAATACGCAGTATTTT. Protein product: CASSSPGQGMNTQYF. Looking up the rest from reference TRBV7-2 and TRBJ2-3 gives the full variable domain: GAGVSQSPSNKVTEKGKDVELRCDPISGHTALYWYRQSLGQGLEFLIYFQGNSAPDKSGLPSDRFSAERTGGSVSTLTIQRTQQEDSAVYLCASSSPGQGMNTQYFGPGTRLTVL.

The chain is built from TRBV15 and TRBJ1-5; TRBD1 is a possible D gene (6 bases). The CDR3 sequence is 17 residues long. Germline V gene data show CDR1 as LNHNV and CDR2 as YYDKDF (reference sequence). Trimming shortened V by 1 base and J by 6 bases, and 19 bases separated the two germline ends. CDR3 DNA: TGTGCCACCAGCAGAGGCTCACCTGCCGGGGGCCCTCAGCCCCAGCATTTT. It specifies CATSRGSPAGGPQPQHF. Supplemented by reference TRBV15 and TRBJ1-5, the full variable domain reads DAMVIQNPRYQVTQFGKPVTLSCSQTLNHNVMYWYQQKSSQAPKLLFHYYDKDFNNEADTPDNFQSRRPNTSFCFLDIRSPGLGDTAMYLCATSRGSPAGGPQPQHFGDGTRLSIL.

The table lists this clonotype with a few counts. The chain recombines TRBV3-1 with TRBJ2-7, with 7 nucleotides matching TRBD1. Trimming took 3 bases from V and 1 from J; bases not matched to a gene: 0. From germline, CDR1 is LGHDT and CDR2 YNNKEL (reference sequence). This CDR3 is 13 amino acids long. The CDR3 region has the DNA TGTGCCAGCAGCCACAGGGGGTCCTACGAGCAGTACTTC. It translates to CASSHRGSYEQYF.

A few counts support this clonotype. This rearrangement joins TRBV20-1 to TRBJ2-4, with unresolved D. The V end lost 3 bases, the J end lost 15 bases, and 18 bases lay between the germline ends. Germline V gives CDR1 DFQATT, CDR2 SNEGSKA (reference sequence). The CDR3 is 12 residues long. CDR3 coding DNA: TGCAGTGCTAGTGGACCGGAAAAAGAGCCGTACTTC. Encoded protein: CSASGPEKEPYF.